Following are 21 T cell receptor beta chains from one sample sequenced in a study of graft-versus-host responses after intestinal transplantation (dated by TCRdb to the early 2020s). These receptors lack a known antigen. Library generation was performed with the immunoSEQ multiplex PCR assay. Imported from immuneACCESS, the table was reduced by TCRdb to in-frame sequences with V and J called. These copies leave out some clones; in studies compared against another copy, an unresolved V gene accounts for under half, and the cause of the remainder is not known. The sample profile shows 75,000 to 95,000 clones; 80% to 95% of them were found once. The ten largest clones add up to 0.3% to 0.45% of the sample. The intended sense of this specimen's time point label: cells obtained before transplantation from donor or recipient. The source material was unstimulated CD4+ T cells sorted from spleen or lymph node cells, sampled before transplant. These receptors were taken from a human donor who was the organ donor for an intestinal transplant.

The J gene is TRBJ2-7, the V gene TRBV19; a weak D match, TRBD2 (6 bases). CDR3 length: 15 residues. V was cut by 0 bases and J by 1 base, with 10 bases left in between. Per the germline V gene, CDR1 is LNHDA and CDR2 is SQIVND (reference sequence). CDR3 sequence reads: CASSIEGGRSYEQYF. The CDR3 DNA reads TGTGCCAGTAGTATAGAGGGGGGAAGATCCTACGAGCAGTACTTC.

The chain has TRBV6-1 and TRBJ1-2, with D uncertain. This CDR3 has 14 residues. V gave up 6 bases and J gave up 2 bases, with 13 bases separating them. CDR1 MNHNS and CDR2 SASEGT come from the germline V gene. The CDR3 protein is CASSKGRENYGYTF. The CDR3 nucleotides read TGTGCCAGCAGCAAAGGTCGGGAAAACTATGGCTACACCTTC.

The rearrangement links TRBV6-6 to TRBJ1-5; the match to TRBD1 covers 10 bases. CDR3 length: 16 amino acids. J lost 4 bases, V lost 5 bases, and 8 bases had no gene match. Germline V gene lookup returns CDR1 MNHNY and CDR2 SVGAGI (reference sequence). Here the CDR3 DNA reads TGTGCCAGCAGTAGACCGGGACAGGGGTTTAATCAGCCCCAGCATTTT. It is translated as CASSRPGQGFNQPQHF.

The chain has TRBV6-1 and TRBJ2-5; 7 nucleotides line up with TRBD1. Trimming took 8 bases from V and 3 from J; bases not matched to a gene: 3. The V gene's germline CDR1 is MNHNS and CDR2 SASEGT. CDR3 length: 12 residues. Here the CDR3 DNA reads TGTGCCAGCCTACAGGGGAAAGAGACCCAGTACTTC. Translation gives CASLQGKETQYF.

The chain uses TRBV19 and TRBJ2-5, with D uncertain. This CDR3 contains 15 residues. Germline assignment: CDR1 LNHDA and CDR2 SQIVND (reference sequence). V was clipped by 0 bases and J by 4 bases, with 12 bases between them. CDR3: CASSIDLSVLETQYF. The CDR3 nucleotides are TGTGCCAGTAGTATAGATCTTAGTGTCCTAGAGACCCAGTACTTC.

This chain connects TRBV30 to TRBJ2-7; no clear D. CDR1 is GTSNPN and CDR2 is SVGIG in the germline V gene (reference sequence). The CDR3 is 12 amino acids. V lost 2 bases, J lost 4 bases, and 9 bases lay in between. The CDR3 is CAWSQGEYEQYF. In DNA, the CDR3 is TGTGCCTGGAGTCAAGGAGAGTACGAGCAGTACTTC. Full variable domain (missing parts from reference TRBV30 and TRBJ2-7): SQTIHQWPATLVQPVGSPLSLECTVEGTSNPNLYWYRQAAGRGLQLLFYSVGIGQISSEVPQNLSASRPQDRQFILSSKKLLLSDSGFYLCAWSQGEYEQYFGPGTRLTVT.

The chain is built from TRBV19 and TRBJ2-7, with 7 bases aligning to TRBD2. This CDR3 is built from 13 residues. J lost 6 bases, V lost 3 bases, and 5 bases had no gene match. CDR1 LNHDA and CDR2 SQIVND come from the germline V gene (reference sequence). This chain's CDR3 is CASSIGREGEQYF. Written as DNA, the CDR3 is TGTGCCAGTAGTATTGGCAGGGAGGGCGAGCAGTACTTC.

The genes are TRBV18 and TRBJ2-3; 14 nucleotides agree with TRBD2. CDR3 length: 17 residues. Germline V gives CDR1 KGHSH, CDR2 LQKENI. V shed 5 bases and J 5 bases; nucleotides not matched to a gene: 9. The CDR3 is CASSSGLAGGQRDTQYF. The CDR3 DNA follows: TGTGCCAGCTCATCCGGACTAGCGGGGGGTCAGAGAGATACGCAGTATTTT.

The chain couples TRBV6-5 to TRBJ1-1; 7 positions agree with TRBD1. This CDR3 spans 13 amino acids. The germline gives CDR1 MNHEY, CDR2 SVGAGI. Trimming removed 6 bases from V and 4 bases from J; junction bases left unmatched: 5. This CDR3 reads CASRLGTVTEAFF. CDR3 nucleotides: TGTGCCAGCAGGTTAGGGACAGTCACTGAAGCTTTCTTT.

This clone has just a few counts. The CDR3 spells CSVEGGDEKLFF. CDR3 nucleotide sequence: TGCAGCGTTGAAGGAGGAGATGAAAAACTGTTTTTT. The rearrangement links TRBV29-1 to TRBJ1-4; D ambiguous. V dropped 1 base and J dropped 6 bases, with 6 bases sitting between them. This CDR3 comprises 12 residues. CDR1 and CDR2 from the germline V gene are SQVTM and ANQGSEA.

The chain employs TRBV19 and TRBJ1-6, with D tentatively TRBD1 (5 bases). The V and J ends lost 0 bases and 7 bases respectively, with 16 bases between them. Germline lookup yields CDR1 LNHDA and CDR2 SQIVND (reference sequence). The CDR3 totals 17 residues. CDR3 in amino acids: CASSIERHLAGNSPLHF. As DNA, the CDR3 is TGTGCCAGTAGTATAGAGAGACATTTGGCAGGGAATTCACCCCTCCACTTT.

The J gene is TRBJ1-2, the V gene TRBV19; TRBD1 agrees at 7 bases. This CDR3 has 15 amino acids. V lost 6 bases, J lost 2 bases, and 9 bases stayed unmatched. CDR1 and CDR2 (germline): LNHDA, SQIVND (reference sequence). The CDR3 loop reads CASSISPTGNYGYTF. CDR3 sequence (DNA): TGTGCCAGTAGCATATCCCCGACAGGGAACTATGGCTACACCTTC.

DNA of the CDR3: TGCAGCGCCCGACCAGCGAATGAGCAGTTCTTC. Protein sequence: CSARPANEQFF. V is TRBV29-1 and J is TRBJ2-1; D is unclear. Trimming cost V 7 bases and J 7 bases, with 11 bases left between them. Germline CDR1 SQVTM, CDR2 ANQGSEA. The CDR3 has 11 residues.

This chain links TRBV6-5 with TRBJ1-1; TRBD1 matches at 9 bases. The junction had 10 bases not matched to a gene; V was cut back by 10 bases and J by 1 base. Germline lookup yields CDR1 MNHEY and CDR2 SVGAGI. CDR3 length: 15 amino acids. The CDR3 reads CATIPGQGRNTEAFF. The CDR3 DNA sequence: TGTGCCACCATTCCGGGACAGGGCAGGAACACTGAAGCTTTCTTT.

The chain links TRBV5-1 to TRBJ2-7, with 7 bases that match TRBD2. V lost 1 base and J lost 6; bases outside the gene matches: 13. CDR3 length: 16 residues. Germline CDR1 and CDR2: SGHRS and YFSETQ. The CDR3 sequence is CASSLSGPRWGGEQYF. In DNA form, the CDR3 reads TGCGCCAGCAGCTTGTCTGGACCCCGGTGGGGGGGCGAGCAGTACTTC.

The CDR3 DNA reads TGCGCCAGCAGCCAAGTCGCTAGCGGGGGGCCCATCTCCCAAGAGACCCAGTACTTC. This sequence encodes CASSQVASGGPISQETQYF. V usage is TRBV4-1 and J usage is TRBJ2-5, with 11 bases identical to TRBD2. Trimming removed 1 base from V and 1 base from J; junction bases left unmatched: 11. The CDR3 length is 19 residues. Germline CDR1 MGHRA, CDR2 YSYEKL.

The rearrangement joins TRBV27 to TRBJ2-3, with TRBD1 matching over 7 bases. V gave up 0 bases and J gave up 2 bases; unmatched junction bases: 2. The germline V gene encodes CDR1 MNHEY and CDR2 SMNVEV (reference sequence). This CDR3 has 15 amino acids. CDR3 protein: CASSLSTGVTDTQYF. CDR3 DNA sequence: TGTGCCAGCAGTTTATCAACAGGGGTCACAGATACGCAGTATTTT.

The count of this clone is one. This chain connects TRBV7-3 to TRBJ2-2; the match to TRBD2 covers 10 bases. CDR1 and CDR2 from the germline V gene are SGHTA and FQGTGA. The CDR3 is 16 residues long. V lost 3 bases to trimming and J lost 6 bases; unmatched junction nucleotides: 7. CDR3 coding DNA: TGTGCCAGCAGCTTTTCTAACCTAGCGGGAGCCGGGGAGCTGTTTTTT. Encoded protein: CASSFSNLAGAGELFF.

This clone occurred once. The genes are TRBV5-1 and TRBJ1-1; possibly TRBD1 for D (5 bases). Trimming cost V 6 bases and J 5 bases, with 17 bases left between them. The V gene's germline CDR1 is SGHRS and CDR2 YFSETQ. The CDR3 contains 14 residues. CDR3 protein: CASNPASGNTEAFF. In nucleotides, the CDR3 is TGCGCCAGCAATCCCGCCTCAGGGAATACTGAAGCTTTCTTT.

A remark on this clone: One end of the junction varies from germline; a read error may be responsible. The CDR3 DNA reads as TGTGCTAGCAACAGCTTGGGGTTGGTCGGGACAGGGGGTGGCTACACCTTC. It yields the protein CASNSLGLVGTGGGYTF. The gene calls are TRBV7-7 and TRBJ1-2, with 11 positions matching TRBD1. The germline gives CDR1 SSHAT, CDR2 FNYEAQ (reference sequence). The CDR3 loop spans 17 amino acids.

The chain is built from TRBV5-1 and TRBJ2-3; D is perhaps TRBD2 (6 bases). Looked up from germline, CDR1 is SGHRS and CDR2 is YFSETQ. The CDR3 spans 14 residues. Trimming removed 5 bases at V and 0 bases at J, with 10 bases between. The CDR3 bases are TGCGCCAGCAGGTCCGGGACTAGCACAGATACGCAGTATTTT. Protein: CASRSGTSTDTQYF.